Listed below are T cell receptor beta chains from one sample, sequenced in a study of early T cells in non-severe SARS-CoV-2 infection. TCRdb processed the 5' RACE reads anew with MiXCR; each CDR3 protein has one entry. The sample lists about 31,000 distinct CDR3 sequences; around 6% were seen once. Sequencing was carried out using whole blood. The receptor source for this set is an adult who was a healthcare worker with PCR-confirmed SARS-CoV-2 infection or an uninfected control (not recorded which). CDR3s include the opening cysteine and the closing phenylalanine or tryptophan. Fields, in order: CDR3 length, D gene, V gene, clone size, J gene, CDR3 protein, CDR3 DNA. D genes are given only for firm matches. For some rows the clone size is stated as once, few or many, or as a class when expanded; others skip it.

CDR3 length: 12
D gene: -
V gene: TRBV20-1
clone size: few
J gene: TRBJ1-1
CDR3 protein: CSARDGQGKAFF
CDR3 DNA: TGCAGTGCTAGAGACGGCCAGGGAAAAGCTTTCTTT

CDR3 length: 13
D gene: -
V gene: TRBV28
clone size: many
J gene: TRBJ1-1
CDR3 protein: CASSLRAGIEAFF
CDR3 DNA: TGTGCCAGCAGTTTAAGAGCAGGGATCGAAGCTTTCTTT

CDR3 length: 13
D gene: -
V gene: TRBV30
clone size: many
J gene: TRBJ1-4
CDR3 protein: CAWSVAINEKLFF
CDR3 DNA: TGTGCCTGGAGTGTAGCCATTAATGAAAAACTGTTTTTT

CDR3 length: 16
D gene: -
V gene: TRBV6-6
clone size: many
J gene: TRBJ2-3
CDR3 protein: CASSTRDFPQSDTQYF
CDR3 DNA: TGTGCCAGCAGTACCCGGGACTTCCCTCAATCAGATACGCAGTATTTT

CDR3 length: 17
D gene: -
V gene: TRBV6-6
clone size: many
J gene: TRBJ1-6
CDR3 protein: CASSPGGTSSYNSPLHF
CDR3 DNA: TGTGCCAGCTCTCCTGGTGGGACCAGCTCCTATAATTCACCCCTCCACTTT

CDR3 length: 19
D gene: TRBD2
V gene: TRBV6-1
clone size: -
J gene: TRBJ2-4
CDR3 protein: CASSYGTSGNGLAKNIQYF
CDR3 DNA: TGTGCCAGCAGTTATGGGACTAGCGGGAACGGGCTAGCCAAAAACATTCAGTACTTC

CDR3 length: 16
D gene: -
V gene: TRBV20-1
clone size: few
J gene: TRBJ1-6
CDR3 protein: CSASRRAATYNSPLHF
CDR3 DNA: TGCAGTGCATCCCGAAGGGCAGCCACCTATAATTCACCCCTCCACTTT

CDR3 length: 13
D gene: -
V gene: TRBV29-1
clone size: many
J gene: TRBJ1-5
CDR3 protein: CSVCSHHGQPQHF
CDR3 DNA: TGCAGCGTTTGCTCCCACCATGGTCAGCCCCAGCATTTT

CDR3 length: 13
D gene: -
V gene: TRBV20-1
clone size: many
J gene: TRBJ2-7
CDR3 protein: CTPTRDGSYEQYF
CDR3 DNA: TGCACTCCTACTCGGGACGGTTCCTACGAGCAGTACTTC

CDR3 length: 15
D gene: TRBD2
V gene: TRBV20-1
clone size: many
J gene: TRBJ2-3
CDR3 protein: CSARGLAGGTSTQYF
CDR3 DNA: TGCAGTGCTAGAGGCCTAGCGGGAGGGACATCCACGCAGTATTTT

CDR3 length: 15
D gene: TRBD2
V gene: TRBV20-1
clone size: few
J gene: TRBJ2-1
CDR3 protein: CSASFAGLADNEQFF
CDR3 DNA: TGCAGTGCTAGTTTCGCTGGACTAGCGGACAATGAGCAGTTCTTC

CDR3 length: 17
D gene: TRBD1
V gene: TRBV27
clone size: many
J gene: TRBJ1-6
CDR3 protein: CASSSKQGAWYNSPLHF
CDR3 DNA: TGTGCCAGCAGTTCAAAACAGGGGGCTTGGTATAATTCACCCCTCCACTTT